Sequencing of this T cell receptor beta chain was carried out in a study of T cell changes during pregnancy in multiple sclerosis. V dropped 3 bases and J dropped 4 bases, with 10 bases sitting between them. CDR1 SGHRS and CDR2 YFSETQ come from the germline V gene. This CDR3 contains 13 residues. Measured with immunoSEQ multiplex PCR; TCRdb has only the in-frame clones, and not every one. The sample lists about 33,000 clones, around 90% occurring once. This specimen was CD4+ T cells from peripheral blood mononuclear cells, taken in the third trimester of pregnancy. This clonotype was obtained from a female donor in good health, enrolled as a control in a pregnancy study. The V gene is TRBV5-1, the J gene TRBJ1-2; D call uncertain. CDR3 sequence reads: CASSSGRGYGYTF. The DNA for the CDR3 is TGCGCCAGCAGCTCTGGTAGAGGCTATGGCTACACCTTC.